Listed here is a single T cell receptor (beta chain). TCRdb keeps only in-frame clones here, not all; method: immunoSEQ multiplex PCR. This table holds 200,000 to 300,000 clones, more than 85% found once. The data derive from a study of blood T cell repertoires in COVID-19. Study details: Samples taken during acute and convalescent COVID-19 were collected in the United States, Italy and Spain.

Grouping used clinical history reported by participants in a survey and questionnaire. All recovered Cohort 3 donors got two negative PCRs, got clearance, or saw symptom resolution. This CDR3 is 14 amino acids long. Per germline, CDR1 LGHDT and CDR2 YNNKEL (reference sequence). Deletions cut 3 bases from V and 4 bases from J, with 12 bases between. The V gene is TRBV3-1 (or the pseudogene TRBV3-2), the J gene TRBJ1-2; no clear D gene. The receptor's source is a woman aged 25 to 45 who had recovered from COVID-19. The sequenced sample consisted of PBMCs or T cells enriched from blood (not recorded which). The chain's CDR3 is CASSQRGEIYGYTF. CDR3 DNA: TGTGCCAGCAGCCAGCGGGGAGAGATCTATGGCTACACCTTC.